This T cell receptor (beta chain) was identified in a study of brain T cells in children with intractable seizures (dated by TCRdb to 2020 to 2023). Context from the whole study: Resected brain tissue from 53 pediatric epilepsy surgery cases was initially screened for immune gene transcripts with a NanoString immunology panel. Among the roughly twelve selected surgery cases, eight also had pre-surgery blood sequenced, leaving four with brain tissue only.

Clipping removes 3 bases from V and 4 bases from J, with 10 as the unmatched junction base count. From a lookup of the germline V gene (reference sequence), CDR1 and CDR2 are LNHDA and SQIVND. The CDR3 runs 17 residues from the cysteine to the phenylalanine. The kept DNA is CDR3 alone, 51 bases in frame from the first base. TCR beta chain sequences were generated from genomic DNA using the immunoSEQ assay. The study's own analysis went as follows. CDR3 sequences that did not begin with the conserved framework cysteine at position 104 were removed manually. To get clonality, the normalized Shannon's Diversity Index was subtracted from one, giving values from 0 (maximal diversity) to 1 (oligoclonal). To check whether a given CDR3 had different frequencies in two samples, for example brain versus blood, chi-squared comparison-of-proportions tests were used. Public clonotypes were identified by searching immuneACCESS, and similarity to known antiviral clonotypes was assessed with the VDJdb browser. The immuneACCESS repertoire file appears here via TCRdb, limited to in-frame rearrangements. These files lack a portion of the clones; in checked studies, under half of the deficit traces to unresolved V genes, and the cause of the others is not known. V and J calls and clone size come straight from that table; D and trimming were deduced from the DNA. This sample is represented by 340,000 or so clones; 93% of them were singletons. Clones ranked in the top ten supply 5% to 7% of the sample.

Read against the paper, the sample's time point label means: blood from clinic visit 5 months post-surgery; TSC patient then seizure free. The surgery cases with the highest brain T cell transcript signatures were chosen for TCR beta chain sequencing of brain tissue, and also of blood when blood was available. Prior to surgery, the patients had been treated with at least one anti-epileptic drug. TCR-sequenced patients were children with drug-resistant epilepsy due to tuberous sclerosis complex, focal cortical dysplasia, Rasmussen encephalitis or hemimegalencephaly. Bulk genomic DNA was isolated from unsorted brain tissue and whole blood using the Monarch genomic DNA purification kit. Regarding this clone: Its cognate antigen has yet to be identified. No clone much larger than this one lies a single base away; base qualities are absent.

Here is what the overall study found, with its caveats: Because sequencing depth differed between pre- and post-surgery blood, the absence of clones from the pre-surgery sample may reflect undersampling. The patients' HCMV serostatus was not known, and viral specificity was inferred solely from CDR3 sequence similarity.

The receptor chain draws on TRBV19 and TRBJ2-1, and 9 bases in between align with TRBD2. The input for sequencing was peripheral blood, taken 4 to 5 months after surgery. This TCR came from a boy under three years old with tuberous sclerosis and intractable seizures. At the DNA level, the sequence is TGTGCCAGTAGTATTAGCGGGAGCCCCCGGGCTTACAATGAGCAGTTCTTC. This sequence encodes CASSISGSPRAYNEQFF.